The next 22 T cell receptor beta chains were all read from a single sample in a study of T cells in Graves' hyperthyroidism and ophthalmopathy. RNA transcripts gave rise to amplified TCR beta CDR3 regions. A first-round RT-PCR of the TCR CDR3 used the HTBI primer set. Using its own MiXCR run on the multiplex PCR reads, TCRdb lists one record per CDR3 protein. The repertoire holds around 580,000 distinct CDR3 sequences, with 15% to 20% as singletons. The sample comprised blood. The origin of the receptors is a woman aged 18-29 years with Graves' hyperthyroidism.

This clonotype was observed at least ten times. The chain uses TRBV7-2 and TRBJ2-3, with 7 bases matching TRBD1. This CDR3 spans 14 amino acids. CDR1 is SGHTA, CDR2 FQGNSA, per germline. V gave up 4 bases and J gave up 5 bases; unmatched junction bases: 6. CDR3 sequence (DNA): TGTGCCAGCAGCTCGACAGGGTTTCGAGATACGCAGTATTTT. Its protein is CASSSTGFRDTQYF.

This clonotype was counted between two and nine times. The chain has TRBV28 and TRBJ1-2; unclear D gene. V gave up 2 bases and J gave up 5 bases, with 9 bases separating them. CDR1 is MDHEN, CDR2 SYDVKM, per germline. The CDR3 is made up of 13 amino acids. Written as DNA, the CDR3 is TGTGCCAGCAGTTTAGGAAATCTTTATGGCTACACCTTC. Its protein is CASSLGNLYGYTF.

Only a few counts were recorded for this clonotype. This rearrangement joins TRBV25-1 to TRBJ1-2; D gene uncertain. CDR3 length: 14 residues. Trimming took off 2 bases at V and 4 bases at J, with 11 bases between the two ends. Per the germline V gene, CDR1 is MGHDK and CDR2 is SYGVNS. The CDR3 region is CASSERSGSYGYTF. The CDR3 DNA reads TGTGCCAGCAGTGAACGGAGCGGATCCTATGGCTACACCTTC.

CDR3 in amino acids: CASSPNVGQDNSPLHF. In DNA form, the CDR3 reads TGCGCCAGCAGCCCGAATGTGGGACAGGATAATTCACCCCTCCACTTT. This chain links TRBV4-3 with TRBJ1-6, with 8 bases aligning to TRBD1. The trim removed 4 bases at V and 5 bases at J, leaving 7 bases unmatched. From germline, CDR1 is LGHNA and CDR2 YSLEER. The CDR3 contains 16 residues.

The gene calls are TRBV7-9 and TRBJ2-7; 7 bases are a match to TRBD1. The CDR3 is made up of 17 amino acids. Losses at the gene ends were 5 bases for V and 0 bases for J; bases not matched to a gene: 13. Per germline, CDR1 SEHNR and CDR2 FQNEAQ (reference sequence). CDR3 region: CASSLLTGTAYSYEQYF. CDR3 sequence (DNA): TGTGCCAGCAGCCTTCTTACCGGGACAGCGTACTCCTACGAGCAGTACTTC.

This clonotype was found many times. The V and J genes are TRBV5-6 and TRBJ2-1, with D perhaps matching TRBD1 (5 bases). This CDR3 comprises 12 residues. Between the trimmed V and J ends, which lost 4 bases and 12 bases, there was a span of 14 bases. Germline lookup yields CDR1 SGHDT and CDR2 YYEEEE. The CDR3 bases are TGTGCCAGCAGCATGGTCGGTACAGGGCAGTTCTTC. This gives the protein CASSMVGTGQFF.

This clonotype was recorded many times. This rearrangement joins TRBV28 to TRBJ2-7; 8 nucleotides agree with TRBD2. V was pared by 3 bases and J by 3 bases, with 13 bases of the junction left unmatched. The germline V gene encodes CDR1 MDHEN and CDR2 SYDVKM. This CDR3 is 17 amino acids long. CDR3 nucleotides: TGTGCCAGCAGTTTCCCACTTAGGGCGGGAGGAGGCTACGAGCAGTACTTC. Translation: CASSFPLRAGGGYEQYF. Using reference TRBV28 and TRBJ2-7 for the parts outside the CDR3, the full variable domain is DVKVTQSSRYLVKRTGEKVFLECVQDMDHENMFWYRQDPGLGLRLIYFSYDVKMKEKGDIPEGYSVSREKKERFSLILESASTNQTSMYLCASSFPLRAGGGYEQYFGPGTRLTVT.

The rearrangement joins TRBV6-1 to TRBJ1-3, with D tentatively TRBD1 (5 bases). The CDR3 totals 11 residues. Trimming shortened V by 11 bases and J by 12 bases, and 17 bases separated the two germline ends. Germline loops: CDR1 MNHNS, CDR2 SASEGT. CDR3 DNA sequence: TGTGCCGTAGGGACGGTGGAGGTCATATATTTT. Residues: CAVGTVEVIYF.

Many counts were recorded for this clonotype. The chain links TRBV7-2 to TRBJ2-3, with TRBD2 matching 9 bases. Per the germline V gene, CDR1 is SGHTA and CDR2 is FQGNSA. CDR3 length equals 14 residues. J gave up 4 bases and V 4 bases, and 3 bases lay outside the gene matches. The CDR3 region has the DNA TGTGCCAGCAGCTCGGTAGCGGGAGCAGATACGCAGTATTTT. As protein: CASSSVAGADTQYF.

The J gene is TRBJ1-5, the V gene TRBV6-1, with D maybe TRBD1 (5 bases). The V end lost 7 bases, the J end lost 4 bases, and 14 bases lay between the germline ends. Germline CDR1 and CDR2: MNHNS and SASEGT. This CDR3 is built from 14 residues. CDR3 amino acids: CASTEDNWNQPQHF. In nucleotides, the CDR3 is TGTGCCAGCACCGAGGACAACTGGAATCAGCCCCAGCATTTT.

This clonotype has only a few counts. This chain uses TRBV6-1 with TRBJ2-7, with D hard to call. Germline V gives CDR1 MNHNS, CDR2 SASEGT. V was trimmed by 2 bases and J by 6 bases, leaving 14 bases between them. The CDR3 has 14 residues. The CDR3 is CASSELSERCEQYF. The DNA for the CDR3 is TGTGCCAGCAGTGAACTCAGCGAAAGATGCGAGCAGTACTTC.

This clonotype was counted many times. The rearrangement links TRBV28 to TRBJ1-1; D is uncertain. Trimming took 4 bases from V and 0 from J, leaving 6 bases between them. The CDR3 totals 13 residues. Germline V gene lookup returns CDR1 MDHEN and CDR2 SYDVKM. For the CDR3, the DNA is TGTGCCAGCAGTTCAGGACTGAACACTGAAGCTTTCTTT. It codes for CASSSGLNTEAFF.

This clonotype was seen at least ten times. The chain recombines TRBV11-2 with TRBJ2-7; TRBD2 might be the D (5 bases). This CDR3 has 17 residues. Germline V gene sequence: CDR1 SGHAT, CDR2 FQNNGV. V lost 0 bases, J lost 0 bases, and 15 bases lay in between. The CDR3 DNA reads TGTGCCAGCAGCTTAGATAGTGGACTTGCCGGCTCCTACGAGCAGTACTTC. Protein: CASSLDSGLAGSYEQYF.

The chain links TRBV24-1 to TRBJ1-5, with D tentatively TRBD1 (5 bases). The CDR3 loop spans 15 amino acids. The V end was cut by 5 bases, the J end by 1 base, with 11 bases between. Per germline, CDR1 KGHDR and CDR2 SFDVKD. CDR3 region: CATSGSRQSNQPQHF. CDR3 nucleotide sequence: TGTGCCACCAGTGGATCTCGACAGAGCAATCAGCCCCAGCATTTT.

This clonotype was detected many times. The chain employs TRBV12-3 or TRBV12-4 and TRBJ1-1; D is perhaps TRBD1 (6 bases). Trimming took 5 bases from V and 5 from J, leaving 18 bases between them. The CDR3 extends over 15 amino acids. DNA for the CDR3: TGTGCCAGCAGTCCCCACCAGGGGTGGGGAACTGAAGCTTTCTTT. It translates to CASSPHQGWGTEAFF.

The J gene is TRBJ2-1, the V gene TRBV6-1; D remains unclear. Trimming took off 7 bases at V and 6 bases at J, with 22 bases between the two ends. Germline CDR1 and CDR2: MNHNS and SASEGT. The CDR3 loop spans 16 amino acids. The CDR3 spells CASTRLVASTGNEQFF. The CDR3 nucleotides read TGTGCCAGCACCAGACTCGTGGCTTCAACGGGCAATGAGCAGTTCTTC.

This clonotype was detected many times. The gene calls are TRBV20-1 and TRBJ2-1; 7 bases agree with TRBD2. Trimming removed 0 bases from V and 3 bases from J; junction bases left unmatched: 2. CDR1 and CDR2 from the germline V gene are DFQATT and SNEGSKA (reference sequence). This CDR3 is built from 14 residues. The CDR3 spells CSARDTSDYNEQFF. In DNA form, the CDR3 reads TGCAGTGCTAGAGATACTAGCGACTACAATGAGCAGTTCTTC.

The chain's CDR3 is CASSLLSPNTEAFF. DNA for the CDR3: TGTGCCAGCAGTCTCCTCTCGCCCAACACTGAAGCTTTCTTT. The gene calls are TRBV27 and TRBJ1-1, with unresolved D. The CDR3 loop spans 14 amino acids. Germline CDR1 and CDR2: MNHEY and SMNVEV (reference sequence). V lost 5 bases to trimming and J lost 2 bases, with 12 bases between them.

J is TRBJ2-7 and V is TRBV6-5; 10 nucleotides match TRBD2. The length of the CDR3 is 15 residues. With V trimmed by 3 bases and J by 3 bases, 5 bases remained unmatched. In germline, CDR1 is MNHEY, CDR2 SVGAGI. Here the CDR3 reads CASSYSGGSRYEQYF. CDR3 DNA: TGTGCCAGCAGTTATAGCGGGGGGTCGCGCTACGAGCAGTACTTC.

This sequence joins TRBV24-1 and TRBJ2-7, with TRBD1 as a possible D gene (5 bases). The CDR3 has 13 residues. V lost 4 bases and J lost 5, with 11 bases in between. Germline CDR1 KGHDR, CDR2 SFDVKD. CDR3 coding DNA: TGTGCCACCAGTGAGACAGCCCTCGACGAGCAGTACTTC. This codes for CATSETALDEQYF.

The chain is built from TRBV7-8 and TRBJ2-1; TRBD2 matches at 11 bases. The CDR3 contains 17 residues. CDR1 SGHVS and CDR2 FQNEAQ come from the germline V gene. Trimming cost V 1 base and J 1 base; bases outside gene matches: 3. The CDR3 sequence is CASSLDSSGRSYNEQFF. In nucleotides, the CDR3 is TGTGCCAGCAGCTTAGATTCTAGCGGGAGGTCCTACAATGAGCAGTTCTTC.

The table lists this clonotype with a few counts. V gene TRBV27 combines with J gene TRBJ2-7; maybe TRBD2 (6 bases). CDR3 size: 15 residues. Per germline, CDR1 MNHEY and CDR2 SMNVEV (reference sequence). Trimming removed 2 bases at V and 3 bases at J, with 14 bases between. Here the CDR3 DNA reads TGTGCCAGCAGTTTAGAGTCTAACGGGGGCTACGAGCAGTACTTC. Its protein product is CASSLESNGGYEQYF.